This T cell receptor (beta chain) derives from a study of tumor-infiltrating lymphocytes in primary liver carcinoma. On the study more broadly: Each sample had roughly 3.65 to 7.5 million productive TCRbeta reads regardless of tissue type. Study-level findings and limits: Tumors and blood were compared for top-250-clone fraction, and tumors had the significantly higher value (p = 0.039).

There are 16 residues in the CDR3. CDR1 and CDR2 from the germline V gene are SQVTM and ANQGSEA. Co-extracting RNA and DNA was done with about 18-33 mg of unsorted bulk tissue as input. In regard to this clonotype: Its antigen remains unknown. At one end the junction does not follow the germline gene, possibly because of a read error.

With a constant-region primer, TCR beta cDNA was made from approximately 520 ng of total RNA. Slightly modified ARM-PCR served as the procedure for the TCR beta libraries. These libraries came from three rounds of nested multiplex PCR. TRBV1-TRBV30 forward primers paired with a C-beta reverse primer were used in the first two PCR rounds, which ran approximately 11 cycles each. TCRdb recomputed calls from the multiplex PCR reads with MiXCR, one row per CDR3 protein. The repertoire includes approximately 45,000 distinct CDR3 sequences, roughly 74% of them detected once, and 35% to 45% sits in the top ten.

The V gene is TRBV29-1, the J gene TRBJ2-3; 7 bases match TRBD2. Sequencing used tumor-adjacent normal liver tissue. This receptor was taken from a woman in her thirties with primary liver carcinoma and hepatitis B virus infection. The chain's CDR3 is CSVATTSSGSTHTQYF. The CDR3 bases are TGCAGCGTTGCTACCACTTCTAGCGGTAGCACACATACGCAGTATTTT.